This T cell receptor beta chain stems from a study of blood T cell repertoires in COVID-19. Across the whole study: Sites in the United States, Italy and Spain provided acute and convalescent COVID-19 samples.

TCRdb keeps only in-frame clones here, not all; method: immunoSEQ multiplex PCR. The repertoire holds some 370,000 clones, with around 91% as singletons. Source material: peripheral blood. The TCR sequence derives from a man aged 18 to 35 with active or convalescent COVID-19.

The CDR3 coding sequence is TGCGCCAGCCAGGACAGTAACTATGGCTACACCTTC. It is translated as CASQDSNYGYTF. The chain uses TRBV5-1 and TRBJ1-2; D is perhaps TRBD1 (6 bases). CDR3 length equals 12 residues. Trimming cost V 7 bases and J 1 base, with 8 bases left between them. Per the germline V gene, CDR1 is SGHRS and CDR2 is YFSETQ.